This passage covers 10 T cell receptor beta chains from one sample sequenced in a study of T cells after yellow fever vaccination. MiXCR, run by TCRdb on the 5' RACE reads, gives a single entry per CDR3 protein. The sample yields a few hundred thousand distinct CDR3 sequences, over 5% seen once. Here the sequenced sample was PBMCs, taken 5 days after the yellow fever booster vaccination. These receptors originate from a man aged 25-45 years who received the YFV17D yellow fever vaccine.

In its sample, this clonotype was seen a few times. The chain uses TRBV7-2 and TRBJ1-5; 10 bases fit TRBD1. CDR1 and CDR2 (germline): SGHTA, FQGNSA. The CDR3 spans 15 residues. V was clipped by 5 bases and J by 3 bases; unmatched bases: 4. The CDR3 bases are TGTGCCAGCAGCCGGGACAGGGGCTTCAATCAGCCCCAGCATTTT. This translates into CASSRDRGFNQPQHF.

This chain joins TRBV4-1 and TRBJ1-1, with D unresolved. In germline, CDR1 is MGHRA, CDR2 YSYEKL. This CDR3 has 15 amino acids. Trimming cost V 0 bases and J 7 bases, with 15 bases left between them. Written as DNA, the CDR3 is TGCGCCAGCAGCCAAGAGTTCGGGCTAGGCGGTGAAGCTTTCTTT. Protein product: CASSQEFGLGGEAFF.

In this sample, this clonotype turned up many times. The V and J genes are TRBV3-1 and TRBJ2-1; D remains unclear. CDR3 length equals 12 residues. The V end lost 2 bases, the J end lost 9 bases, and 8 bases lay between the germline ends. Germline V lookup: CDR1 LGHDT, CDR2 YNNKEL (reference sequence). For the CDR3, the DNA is TGTGCCAGCAGCCAAAGGTCAGGTGAGCAGTTCTTC. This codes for CASSQRSGEQFF.

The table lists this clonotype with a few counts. CDR3: CSARPQGALIGELFF. The CDR3 DNA sequence: TGCAGTGCTAGACCACAGGGGGCGCTTATCGGGGAGCTGTTTTTT. V and J are TRBV20-1 and TRBJ2-2, with TRBD1 matching over 9 bases. The CDR3 sequence is 15 residues long. Looked up from germline, CDR1 is DFQATT and CDR2 is SNEGSKA (reference sequence). Unmatched junction bases numbered 8, after V lost 2 bases and J lost 7 bases.

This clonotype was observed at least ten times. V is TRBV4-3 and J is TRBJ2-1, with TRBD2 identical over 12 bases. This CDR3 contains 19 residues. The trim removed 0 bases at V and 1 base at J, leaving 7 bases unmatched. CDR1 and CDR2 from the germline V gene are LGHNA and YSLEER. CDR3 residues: CASSQDPWTSGTSYNEQFF. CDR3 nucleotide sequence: TGCGCCAGCAGCCAAGACCCCTGGACTAGCGGGACGTCCTACAATGAGCAGTTCTTC.

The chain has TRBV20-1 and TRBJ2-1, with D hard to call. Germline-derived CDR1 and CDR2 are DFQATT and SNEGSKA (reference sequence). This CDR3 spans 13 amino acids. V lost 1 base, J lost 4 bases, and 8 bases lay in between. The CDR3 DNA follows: TGCAGTGCTAGAGGTGACGGGTACAATGAGCAGTTCTTC. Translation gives CSARGDGYNEQFF.

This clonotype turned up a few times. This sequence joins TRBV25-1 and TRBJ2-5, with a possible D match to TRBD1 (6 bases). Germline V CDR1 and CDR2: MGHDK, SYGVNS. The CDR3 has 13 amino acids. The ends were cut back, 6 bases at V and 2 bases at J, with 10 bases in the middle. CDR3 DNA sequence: TGTGCCAGCAGCGCAGGACAGCAAGAGACCCAGTACTTC. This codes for CASSAGQQETQYF.

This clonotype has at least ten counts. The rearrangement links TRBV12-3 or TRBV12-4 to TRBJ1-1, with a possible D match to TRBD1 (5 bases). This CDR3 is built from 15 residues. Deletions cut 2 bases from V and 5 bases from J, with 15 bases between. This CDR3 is CASSLQGGGTTEAFF. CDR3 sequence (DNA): TGTGCCAGCAGTTTACAGGGCGGGGGAACAACTGAAGCTTTCTTT.

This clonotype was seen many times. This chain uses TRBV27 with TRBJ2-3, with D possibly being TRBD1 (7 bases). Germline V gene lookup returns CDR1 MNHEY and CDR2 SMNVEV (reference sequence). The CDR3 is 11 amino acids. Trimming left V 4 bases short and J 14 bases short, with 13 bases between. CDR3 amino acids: CASSSGGDRYF. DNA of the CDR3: TGTGCCAGCAGTTCCGGCGGGGACAGGTATTTT.

The CDR3 sequence is CSARVGAGFTDTQYF. The CDR3 region has the DNA TGCAGTGCTAGAGTAGGAGCGGGATTCACAGATACGCAGTATTTT. The chain carries TRBV20-1 and TRBJ2-3; TRBD2 matches at 7 bases. The CDR3 is 15 residues long. From germline, CDR1 is DFQATT and CDR2 SNEGSKA (reference sequence). V lost 1 base, J lost 2 bases, and 6 bases stayed unmatched.